Below, one T cell receptor (beta chain) is given with its context. The sample comes from a study of blood T cell repertoires in COVID-19. Study summary: The study drew acute and convalescent COVID-19 samples from the United States, Italy and Spain. PBMCs, B-cell-depleted T cells, or T cells provided the cDNA or gDNA that made up the material.

Per the authors' pipeline: It was from reference gene primer amplification that nucleated cell counts were estimated. Profiled with immunoSEQ multiplex PCR; TCRdb holds only in-frame clones, not every one. Clone size and V and J calls were adopted from that table, with D and trimming inferred from the DNA. Of 84,000 or so clones in the sample, roughly four fifths were seen once. CDR3 length equals 14 residues. Between the trimmed V and J ends, which lost 1 base and 2 bases, there was a span of 7 bases. CDR1 LGHDT and CDR2 YNNKEL come from the germline V gene (reference sequence). What was sequenced was peripheral blood. This clonotype was sampled from a woman of 80 years or more with acute or convalescent COVID-19. The chain recombines TRBV3-1 (or the pseudogene TRBV3-2) with TRBJ2-3; D not certain. The CDR3: CASSQGPTTDTQYF. DNA for the CDR3: TGTGCCAGCAGCCAAGGTCCTACCACAGATACGCAGTATTTT.